A selection of T cell receptor beta chains follows, all from one sample in a study of Ad26.COV2.S vaccination and SARS-CoV-2 variants. Clones were sequenced by immunoSEQ multiplex PCR, and TCRdb holds only the in-frame ones, with some missing. The data contain 510,000 or so clones, around 85% of them singletons. Sample: peripheral blood, taken in a trial of Ad26.COV2.S vaccine versus placebo. All receptors derive from a person aged 18-65 years who received the Ad26.COV2.S COVID-19 vaccine or a placebo. The CDR3 runs from the conserved cysteine through the conserved F or W. A D gene is named only where the DNA matches it firmly. Clone size, where shown, is once, few, many, or a class for clones that have expanded.

>TRBV2|TRBD1|NA|TRBJ1-2
TGTGCCAGCAGTGGGGACAGTGGCTACACCTTC
CASSGDSGYTF
>TRBV9|NA|once|TRBJ2-1
TGTGCCAGCAGTCGTAGTGGGAGCGAAGATTATGAGCAGTTCTTC
CASSRSGSEDYEQFF
>TRBV15|NA|NA|TRBJ2-3
TGTGCCACCAGCAGCCGGGGCGCCGTTTCCCCCCAAGATACGCAGTATTTT
CATSSRGAVSPQDTQYF
>TRBV7-2|TRBD1|once|TRBJ2-3
TGTGCCAGCAGCTCACGGACAGGGTCGGTCACAGATACGCAGTATTTT
CASSSRTGSVTDTQYF
>TRBV2|NA|NA|TRBJ2-7
TGTGCCAGCAGCCACACAGGGGGGGGATACGAGCAGTACTTC
CASSHTGGGYEQYF
>TRBV5-1|NA|NA|TRBJ2-3
TGCGCCAGCAGCTTGGACGGACGAACAAACACAGATACGCAGTATTTT
CASSLDGRTNTDTQYF
>TRBV19|NA|NA|TRBJ1-2
TGTGCCAGTACCCCCCCAGGGACTAACTATGGCTACACCTTC
CASTPPGTNYGYTF
>TRBV28|NA|NA|TRBJ1-2
TGTGCCAGCAGGGCATCCCTCTATGGCTACACCTTC
CASRASLYGYTF
>TRBV29-1|NA|NA|TRBJ2-3
TGCAGCGTTGAACAGGGCACAGATACGCAGTATTTT
CSVEQGTDTQYF
>TRBV4-3|NA|NA|TRBJ2-7
TGCGCCAGCAGCCAAGGGAGGGCCGTCAGGTACGAGCAGTACTTC
CASSQGRAVRYEQYF
>TRBV4-3|TRBD2|NA|TRBJ2-1
TGCGCCAGCAGCCAAGATCTGACTAGCGGGAGGGCCGAGGAGTTCTTC
CASSQDLTSGRAEEFF
>TRBV9|TRBD2|NA|TRBJ2-1
TGTGCCAGCAGCCCAGCGGGAGGGAATGAGCAGTTCTTC
CASSPAGGNEQFF
>TRBV19|TRBD2|NA|TRBJ2-3
TGTGCCAGTAGTCGCGCGCGGGGGGATACGCAGTATTTT
CASSRARGDTQYF
>TRBV5-1|TRBD2|NA|TRBJ2-1
TGCGCCAGCAGCACGGGACTAGCGGGAAGTTACAATGAGCAGTTCTTC
CASSTGLAGSYNEQFF
>TRBV9|TRBD2|NA|TRBJ2-7
TGTGCCAGCAGCGTAGAAGCGGGAGGGCCCTACGAGCAGTACTTC
CASSVEAGGPYEQYF
>TRBV28|NA|NA|TRBJ2-2
TGTGCCAGCAGTTCAGGGGAGCTGTTTTTT
CASSSGELFF
>TRBV30|TRBD1|NA|TRBJ1-6
TGTGCCTGGAGTGAACAGGGGGCAGGTCATTCACCCCTCCACTTT
CAWSEQGAGHSPLHF
>TRBV30|TRBD1|NA|TRBJ2-7
TGTGCCTGGAGTTTCGGACAGGGTAGGTCCTACGAGCAGTACTTC
CAWSFGQGRSYEQYF
>TRBV6-7|NA|NA|TRBJ1-1
TGTGCCAGCAGTTACCAGGGGTTTGCTTTCTTT
CASSYQGFAFF
>TRBV11-2|NA|NA|TRBJ1-1
TGTGCCAGCAGCATCGGGGGTGGCACTGAAGCTTTCTTT
CASSIGGGTEAFF
>TRBV24-1|NA|NA|TRBJ1-6
TGTGCCACCAGTGATAGGGACCCGAATTCACCCCTCCACTTT
CATSDRDPNSPLHF
>TRBV19|TRBD2|NA|TRBJ2-5
TGTGCCAGTATGATAGCGGGAGTCCCAGAGACCCAGTACTTC
CASMIAGVPETQYF
>TRBV5-1|NA|NA|TRBJ2-1
TGCGCCAGCAGCTTTAGGTGGGGCCGTATCAATGAGCAGTTCTTC
CASSFRWGRINEQFF
>TRBV6-5|NA|NA|TRBJ2-3
TGTGCCAGCAACATTTTTACAGGGCTCTCAGATACGCAGTATTTT
CASNIFTGLSDTQYF
>TRBV27|TRBD1|NA|TRBJ2-2
TGTGCCAGCAACCAACAGGGGGGCACCGGGGAGCTGTTTTTT
CASNQQGGTGELFF
>TRBV5-1|TRBD1|NA|TRBJ2-7
TGCGCCAGCAGCTTAACCGGGACAGCGCTCTCCTACGAGCAGTACTTC
CASSLTGTALSYEQYF
>TRBV27|NA|NA|TRBJ2-3
TGTGCCAGCAGTCTCGAGTCTAGCACAGATACGCAGTATTTT
CASSLESSTDTQYF
>TRBV6-6|TRBD2|NA|TRBJ2-5
TGTGCCAGCAGAAGCGGGAGGGCCAAGGAGACCCAGTACTTC
CASRSGRAKETQYF
>TRBV7-3|NA|NA|TRBJ2-1
TGTGCCAGCAGCCTCCGACCCCCCAGGGATGGACTCGGGTACAATGAGCAGTTCTTC
CASSLRPPRDGLGYNEQFF
>TRBV2|NA|NA|TRBJ1-1
TGTGCCAGCAGTTTTCCAGGGGAAGCTTTCTTT
CASSFPGEAFF
>TRBV5-4|TRBD2|NA|TRBJ2-5
TGTGCCAGCAGCTTAGCTGCGGGAGTGGAGACCCAGTACTTC
CASSLAAGVETQYF
>TRBV28|TRBD2|NA|TRBJ2-2
TGTGCCAGCAGTCCCTTGGGACTAGTCGGGGAGCTGTTTTTT
CASSPLGLVGELFF